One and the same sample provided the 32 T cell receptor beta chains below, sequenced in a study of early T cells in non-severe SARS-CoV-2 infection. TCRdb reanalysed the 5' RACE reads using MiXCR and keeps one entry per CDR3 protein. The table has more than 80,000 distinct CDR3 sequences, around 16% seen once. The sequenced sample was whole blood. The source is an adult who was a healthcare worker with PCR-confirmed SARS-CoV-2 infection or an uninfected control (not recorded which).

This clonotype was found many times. CDR3 DNA: TGTGCCGCCCAAAGACAAGACGGTACACCCCTCCACTTT. Translation gives CAAQRQDGTPLHF. The J gene is TRBJ1-6, the V gene TRBV24-1; D is unclear. CDR3 length: 13 residues. V was pared by 12 bases and J by 11 bases, with 19 bases between. Per the germline V gene, CDR1 is KGHDR and CDR2 is SFDVKD.

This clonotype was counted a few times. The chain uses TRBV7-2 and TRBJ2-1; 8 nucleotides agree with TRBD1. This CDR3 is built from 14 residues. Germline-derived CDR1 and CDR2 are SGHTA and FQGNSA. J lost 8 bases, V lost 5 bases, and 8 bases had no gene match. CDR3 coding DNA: TGTGCCAGCAGCATACCCCAGGGGGCCCATGAGCAGTTCTTC. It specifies CASSIPQGAHEQFF. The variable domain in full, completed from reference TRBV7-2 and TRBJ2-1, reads GAGVSQSPSNKVTEKGKDVELRCDPISGHTALYWYRQSLGQGLEFLIYFQGNSAPDKSGLPSDRFSAERTGGSVSTLTIQRTQQEDSAVYLCASSIPQGAHEQFFGPGTRLTVL.

The CDR3 nucleotides read TGTGCCAGCAGCCCTTATGGGTACAATGAGCAGTTCTTC. Translated, it gives CASSPYGYNEQFF. This rearrangement joins TRBV7-2 to TRBJ2-1; D is unclear. The CDR3 has 13 residues. The germline V gene has CDR1 SGHTA and CDR2 FQGNSA. The V end was cut by 5 bases, the J end by 4 bases, with 9 bases between.

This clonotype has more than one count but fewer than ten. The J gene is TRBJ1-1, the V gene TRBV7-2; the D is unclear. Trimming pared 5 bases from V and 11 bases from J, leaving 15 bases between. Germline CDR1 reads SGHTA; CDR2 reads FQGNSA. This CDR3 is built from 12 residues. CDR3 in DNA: TGTGCCAGCAGCCCCCGGCCTAACCTGGCTTTCTTT. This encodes CASSPRPNLAFF. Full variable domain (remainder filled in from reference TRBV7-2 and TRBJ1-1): GAGVSQSPSNKVTEKGKDVELRCDPISGHTALYWYRQSLGQGLEFLIYFQGNSAPDKSGLPSDRFSAERTGGSVSTLTIQRTQQEDSAVYLCASSPRPNLAFFGQGTRLTVV.

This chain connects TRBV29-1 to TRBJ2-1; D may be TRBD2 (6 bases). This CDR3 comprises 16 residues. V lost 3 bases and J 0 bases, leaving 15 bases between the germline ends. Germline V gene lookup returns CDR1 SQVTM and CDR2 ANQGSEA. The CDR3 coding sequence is TGCAGCGTTGATCTTGGCGGGGCAAGCTCCTACAATGAGCAGTTCTTC. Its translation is CSVDLGGASSYNEQFF.

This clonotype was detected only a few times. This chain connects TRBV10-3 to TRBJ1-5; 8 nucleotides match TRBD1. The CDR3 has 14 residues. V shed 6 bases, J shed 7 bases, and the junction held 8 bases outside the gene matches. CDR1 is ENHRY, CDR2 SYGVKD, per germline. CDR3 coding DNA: TGTGCCATCAGAGGACAGGGTTTGGGACAGCCCCAGCATTTT. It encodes CAIRGQGLGQPQHF.

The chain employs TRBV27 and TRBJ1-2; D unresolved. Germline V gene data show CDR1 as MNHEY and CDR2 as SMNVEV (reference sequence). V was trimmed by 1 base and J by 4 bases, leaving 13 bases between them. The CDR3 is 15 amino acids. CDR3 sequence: CASSLYGQTLYGYTF. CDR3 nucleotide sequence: TGTGCCAGCAGTTTATACGGGCAGACTCTCTATGGCTACACCTTC.

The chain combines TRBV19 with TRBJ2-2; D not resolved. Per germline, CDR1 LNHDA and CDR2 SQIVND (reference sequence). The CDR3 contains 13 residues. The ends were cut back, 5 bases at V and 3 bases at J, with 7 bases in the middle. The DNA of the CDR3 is TGTGCCAGTAGTCGACCTGACACCGGGGAGCTGTTTTTT. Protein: CASSRPDTGELFF.

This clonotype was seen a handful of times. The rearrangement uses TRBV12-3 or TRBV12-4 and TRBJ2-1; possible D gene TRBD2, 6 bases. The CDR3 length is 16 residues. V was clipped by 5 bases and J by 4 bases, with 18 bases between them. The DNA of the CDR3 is TGTGCCAGCAGTGTACTAGCTCTACGGGTTTACAATGAGCAGTTCTTC. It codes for CASSVLALRVYNEQFF.

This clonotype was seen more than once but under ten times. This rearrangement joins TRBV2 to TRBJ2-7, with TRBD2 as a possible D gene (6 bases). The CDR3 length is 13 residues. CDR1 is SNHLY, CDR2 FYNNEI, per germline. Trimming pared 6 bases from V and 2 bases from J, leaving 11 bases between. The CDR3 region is CASRGGAAYEQYF. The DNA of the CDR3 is TGTGCCAGCAGAGGCGGGGCAGCCTACGAGCAGTACTTC.

CDR3 sequence (DNA): TGCGCCAGCAGCCAAGATTGGAGGACTACCTACGAGCAGTACTTC. This gives the protein CASSQDWRTTYEQYF. This chain joins TRBV4-3 and TRBJ2-7; weak D call: TRBD2 (6 bases). CDR3 length equals 15 residues. The V gene's germline CDR1 is LGHNA and CDR2 YSLEER. V shed 0 bases and J shed 2 bases, with 11 bases lying between them.

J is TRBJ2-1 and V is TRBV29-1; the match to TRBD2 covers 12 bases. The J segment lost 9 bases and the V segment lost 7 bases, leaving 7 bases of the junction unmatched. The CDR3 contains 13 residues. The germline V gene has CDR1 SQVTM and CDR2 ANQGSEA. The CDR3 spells CSARTSGEAEQFF. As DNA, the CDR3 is TGCAGCGCCAGGACTAGCGGGGAGGCTGAGCAGTTCTTC.

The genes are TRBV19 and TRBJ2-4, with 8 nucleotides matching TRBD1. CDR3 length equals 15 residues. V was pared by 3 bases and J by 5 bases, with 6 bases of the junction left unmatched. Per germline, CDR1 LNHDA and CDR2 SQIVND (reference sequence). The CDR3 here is CASSIPRGLENIQYF. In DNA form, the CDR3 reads TGTGCCAGTAGTATCCCCAGGGGGCTCGAAAACATTCAGTACTTC.

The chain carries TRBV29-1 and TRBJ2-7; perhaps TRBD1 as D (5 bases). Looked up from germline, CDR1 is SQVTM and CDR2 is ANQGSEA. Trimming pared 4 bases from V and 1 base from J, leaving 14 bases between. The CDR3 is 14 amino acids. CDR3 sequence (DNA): TGCAGCGTTGTAGGCAGGGCCTCTTCCTACGAGCAGTACTTC. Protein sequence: CSVVGRASSYEQYF.

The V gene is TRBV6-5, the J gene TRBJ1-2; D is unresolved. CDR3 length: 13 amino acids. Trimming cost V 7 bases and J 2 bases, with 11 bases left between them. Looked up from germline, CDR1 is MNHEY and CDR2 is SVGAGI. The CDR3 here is CASTRTVNYGYTF. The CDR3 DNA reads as TGTGCCAGCACCCGGACGGTAAACTATGGCTACACCTTC.

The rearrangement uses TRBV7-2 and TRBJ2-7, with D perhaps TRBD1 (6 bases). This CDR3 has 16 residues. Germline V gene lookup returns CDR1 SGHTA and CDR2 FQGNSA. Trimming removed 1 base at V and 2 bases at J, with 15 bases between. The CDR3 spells CASSLVGHLKPYEQYF. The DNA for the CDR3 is TGTGCCAGCAGCTTAGTGGGACACCTAAAACCCTACGAGCAGTACTTC.

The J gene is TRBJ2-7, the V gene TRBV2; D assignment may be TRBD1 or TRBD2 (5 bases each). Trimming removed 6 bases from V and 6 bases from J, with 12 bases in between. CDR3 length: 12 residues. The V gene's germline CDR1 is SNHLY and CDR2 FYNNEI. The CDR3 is CASRDGGVEQYF. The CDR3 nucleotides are TGTGCCAGCAGGGATGGGGGTGTCGAGCAGTACTTC.

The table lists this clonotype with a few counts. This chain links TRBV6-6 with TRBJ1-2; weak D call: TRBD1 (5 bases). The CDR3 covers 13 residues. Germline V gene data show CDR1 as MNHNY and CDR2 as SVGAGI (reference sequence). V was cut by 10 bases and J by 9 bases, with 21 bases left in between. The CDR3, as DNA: TGTGCCACCTGCCGGGACCCTGGTTTAAGCTACACCTTC. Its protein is CATCRDPGLSYTF.

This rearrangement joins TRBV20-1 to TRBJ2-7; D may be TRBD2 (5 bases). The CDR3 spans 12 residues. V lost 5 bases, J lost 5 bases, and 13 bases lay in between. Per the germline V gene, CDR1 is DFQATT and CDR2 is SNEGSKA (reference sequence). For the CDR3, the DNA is TGCAGTGCTTTCCGGGGTTTCGACGAGCAGTACTTC. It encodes CSAFRGFDEQYF.

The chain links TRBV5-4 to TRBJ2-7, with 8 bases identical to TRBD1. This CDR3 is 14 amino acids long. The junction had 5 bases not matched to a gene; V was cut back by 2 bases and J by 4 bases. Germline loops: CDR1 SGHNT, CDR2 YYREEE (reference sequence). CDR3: CASSFDRGTYEQYF. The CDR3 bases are TGTGCCAGCAGCTTCGACAGGGGAACTTACGAGCAGTACTTC.

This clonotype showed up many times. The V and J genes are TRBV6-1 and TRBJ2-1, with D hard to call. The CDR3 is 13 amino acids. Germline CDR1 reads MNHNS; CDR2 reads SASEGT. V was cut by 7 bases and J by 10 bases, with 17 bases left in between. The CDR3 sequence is CASTLTFTLEQFF. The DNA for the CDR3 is TGTGCCAGCACCCTGACCTTCACACTGGAGCAGTTCTTC.

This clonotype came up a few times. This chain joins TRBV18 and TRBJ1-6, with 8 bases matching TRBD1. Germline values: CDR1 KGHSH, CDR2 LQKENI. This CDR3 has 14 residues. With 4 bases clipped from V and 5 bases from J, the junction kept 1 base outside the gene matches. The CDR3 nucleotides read TGTGCCAGCTCACTGACAGGGGATAATTCACCCCTCCACTTT. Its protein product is CASSLTGDNSPLHF.

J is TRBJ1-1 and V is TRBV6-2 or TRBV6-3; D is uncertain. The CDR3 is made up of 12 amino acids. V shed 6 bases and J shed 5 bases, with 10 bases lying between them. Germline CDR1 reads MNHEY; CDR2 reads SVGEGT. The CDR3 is CASSSWGTEAFF. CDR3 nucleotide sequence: TGTGCCAGCAGCTCTTGGGGAACTGAAGCTTTCTTT.

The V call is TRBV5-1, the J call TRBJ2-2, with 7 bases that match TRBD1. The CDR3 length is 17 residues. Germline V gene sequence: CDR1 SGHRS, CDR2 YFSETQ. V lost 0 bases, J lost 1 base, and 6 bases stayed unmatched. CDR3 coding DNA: TGCGCCAGCAGCTTGGCCTTTGGGACAGAGAACACCGGGGAGCTGTTTTTT. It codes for CASSLAFGTENTGELFF.

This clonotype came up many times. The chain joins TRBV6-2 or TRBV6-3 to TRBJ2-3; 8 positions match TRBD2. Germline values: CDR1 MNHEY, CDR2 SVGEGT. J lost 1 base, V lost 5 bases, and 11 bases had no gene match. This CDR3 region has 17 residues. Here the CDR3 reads CASSPGTTSAGTDTQYF. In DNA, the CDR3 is TGTGCCAGCAGTCCCGGAACGACTAGCGCTGGCACAGATACGCAGTATTTT.

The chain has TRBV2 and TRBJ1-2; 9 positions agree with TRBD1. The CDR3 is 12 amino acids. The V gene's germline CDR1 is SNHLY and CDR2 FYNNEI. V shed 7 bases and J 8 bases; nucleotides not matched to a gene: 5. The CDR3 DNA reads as TGTGCCAGCAAAGACAGGGGGGCAGGCTACACCTTC. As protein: CASKDRGAGYTF.

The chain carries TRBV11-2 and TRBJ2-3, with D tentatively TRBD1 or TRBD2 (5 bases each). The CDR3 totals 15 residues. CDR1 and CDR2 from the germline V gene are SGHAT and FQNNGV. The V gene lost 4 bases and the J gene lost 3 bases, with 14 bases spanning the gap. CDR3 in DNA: TGTGCCAGCAGCTCGGGGCGGTACTTGACAGATACGCAGTATTTT. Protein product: CASSSGRYLTDTQYF.

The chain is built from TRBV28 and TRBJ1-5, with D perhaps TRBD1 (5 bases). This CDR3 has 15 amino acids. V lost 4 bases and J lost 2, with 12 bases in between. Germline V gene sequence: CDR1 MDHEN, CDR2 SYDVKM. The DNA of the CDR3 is TGTGCCAGCAGTTCCCGGGGGTTTGGCAATCAGCCCCAGCATTTT. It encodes CASSSRGFGNQPQHF.

CDR3 protein: CASSTGQINEKLFF. CDR3 DNA sequence: TGCGCCAGCAGCACCGGACAGATTAATGAAAAACTGTTTTTT. V is TRBV5-1 and J is TRBJ1-4; tentative D call: TRBD1 (6 bases). Deletions cut 4 bases from V and 4 bases from J, with 11 bases between. The CDR3 covers 14 residues. Looked up from germline, CDR1 is SGHRS and CDR2 is YFSETQ.

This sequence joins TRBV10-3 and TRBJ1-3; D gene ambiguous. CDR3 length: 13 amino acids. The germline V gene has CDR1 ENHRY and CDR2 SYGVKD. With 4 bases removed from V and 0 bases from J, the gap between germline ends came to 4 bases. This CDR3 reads CAISGISGNTIYF. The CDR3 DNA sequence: TGTGCCATCAGTGGTATCTCTGGAAACACCATATATTTT.

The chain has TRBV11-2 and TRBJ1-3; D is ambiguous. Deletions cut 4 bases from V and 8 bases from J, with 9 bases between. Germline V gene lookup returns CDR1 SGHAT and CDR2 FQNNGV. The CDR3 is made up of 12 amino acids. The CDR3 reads CASSSDRDTIYF. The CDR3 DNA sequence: TGTGCCAGCAGCTCCGATCGAGACACCATATATTTT.

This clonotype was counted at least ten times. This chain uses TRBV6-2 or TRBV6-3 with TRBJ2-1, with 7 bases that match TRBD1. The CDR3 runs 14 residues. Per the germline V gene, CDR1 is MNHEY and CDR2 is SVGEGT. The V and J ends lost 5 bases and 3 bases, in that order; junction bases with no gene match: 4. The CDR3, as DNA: TGTGCCAGCAGTGCCCGGGACAGCTACAATGAGCAGTTCTTC. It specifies CASSARDSYNEQFF.